This TCR beta chain was sequenced during a study of neurological immune-mediated disorders. This clonotype was detected ten times or more. The CDR3 totals 13 residues. Between the trimmed V and J ends, which lost 3 bases and 5 bases, there was a span of 10 bases. The cDNA was produced through 5'RACE with 10-nucleotide random UMIs. Every sequencing run produced over 190 million TCR-beta sequences that came from 15-18 subjects. TCRdb called the 5' RACE reads again in MiXCR, with one record for every CDR3 protein. The top ten clones hold approximately 5% of a sample with approximately 89,000 distinct CDR3 sequences, under 15% of them seen once. Time point denoted: longitudinal time-point 2. The unsorted libraries were made from 2 million PBMCs kept at -80 C.

Sequencing was carried out using PBMCs. The chain combines TRBV12-3 or TRBV12-4 with TRBJ1-1, with no clear D. The source of this sequence is a female donor with HTLV-1-associated myelopathy (HAM/TSP). The CDR3 loop is CASSLSVGTEAFF. In DNA, the CDR3 is TGTGCCAGCAGTTTGTCGGTGGGAACTGAAGCTTTCTTT.